What follows are 8 T cell receptor beta chains derived from one specimen sequenced in a study of siplizumab effects on memory and regulatory T cells. The protocol was immunoSEQ multiplex PCR, while the TCRdb copy is restricted to in-frame clones and leaves out a portion. The sample gives tens of thousands of clones, more than 80% of which show up once; 30% to 40% is in the top ten. Sequencing was performed on CD8+ T cells sorted from blood. The receptors shown here come from a human donor in good health.

This sequence joins TRBV7-3 and TRBJ1-1; no reliable D call. There are 14 residues in the CDR3. Trimming removed 5 bases at V and 1 base at J, with 11 bases between. In germline, CDR1 is SGHTA, CDR2 FQGTGA. CDR3 DNA: TGTGCCAGCAGCGACCCGGGAGCGAACACTGAAGCTTTCTTT. Amino acids: CASSDPGANTEAFF.

The J gene is TRBJ2-1, the V gene TRBV7-9, with D possibly being TRBD2 (5 bases). Per the germline V gene, CDR1 is SEHNR and CDR2 is FQNEAQ (reference sequence). CDR3 size: 15 residues. Between the trimmed V and J ends, which lost 5 bases and 6 bases, there was a span of 17 bases. CDR3 coding DNA: TGTGCCAGCAGCCTTGGACCTATCCGGGGCAATGAGCAGTTCTTC. Its protein is CASSLGPIRGNEQFF.

This clone has a single count. The V call is TRBV11-2, the J call TRBJ2-2; D may be TRBD1 or TRBD2 (5 bases each). Trimming stripped 7 bases from V and 5 bases from J, with 20 bases between. This CDR3 contains 16 residues. Germline V lookup: CDR1 SGHAT, CDR2 FQNNGV. The CDR3 region is CASNLGEQRRTGELFF. The CDR3 DNA sequence: TGTGCCAGCAACCTGGGGGAACAGAGGAGGACCGGGGAGCTGTTTTTT.

J is TRBJ2-7 and V is TRBV11-3, with no clear D. The CDR3 consists of 16 residues. Germline loops: CDR1 SGHNT, CDR2 YENEEA. The V and J ends lost 2 bases and 3 bases respectively, with 17 bases between them. CDR3 nucleotides: TGTGCCAGCAGCTTATATGATGACTTAAGTTACTACGAGCAGTACTTC. Residues: CASSLYDDLSYYEQYF. Filled out from reference TRBV11-3 and TRBJ2-7, the complete variable domain reads EAGVVQSPRYKIIEKKQPVAFWCNPISGHNTLYWYLQNLGQGPELLIRYENEEAVDDSQLPKDRFSAERLKGVDSTLKIQPAELGDSAVYLCASSLYDDLSYYEQYFGPGTRLTVT.

This clone is medium-sized. The chain is built from TRBV10-2 and TRBJ1-5; D possibly corresponds to TRBD1 (5 bases). Per the germline V gene, CDR1 is WSHSY and CDR2 is SAAADI. The CDR3 spans 15 residues. Trimming pared 6 bases from V and 1 base from J, leaving 13 bases between. This CDR3 reads CASSQPGESNQPQHF. The CDR3 DNA reads TGCGCCAGCAGCCAGCCGGGGGAGAGCAATCAGCCCCAGCATTTT.

The V and J genes are TRBV27 and TRBJ1-5, with a weak D call TRBD1 (6 bases). Germline values: CDR1 MNHEY, CDR2 SMNVEV (reference sequence). This CDR3 has 14 residues. Trimming took 5 bases from V and 4 from J, leaving 12 bases between them. DNA for the CDR3: TGTGCCAGCAGTCCTGGACAGCCTAATCAGCCCCAGCATTTT. This codes for CASSPGQPNQPQHF.

The genes are TRBV7-9 and TRBJ2-1; D gene unclear. Germline loops: CDR1 SEHNR, CDR2 FQNEAQ (reference sequence). V lost 0 bases to trimming and J lost 5 bases, with 2 bases between them. The CDR3 sequence is 12 residues long. The chain's CDR3 is CASSLAHNEQFF. The CDR3 coding sequence is TGTGCCAGCAGCTTAGCTCACAATGAGCAGTTCTTC.

The rearrangement uses TRBV28 and TRBJ2-5, with 7 nucleotides matching TRBD2. V lost 4 bases to trimming and J lost 5 bases; unmatched junction nucleotides: 19. Germline lookup yields CDR1 MDHEN and CDR2 SYDVKM. CDR3 length: 18 amino acids. CDR3 in DNA: TGTGCCAGCAGTTCCCTCCACTTGGGGCTAGCGGAGCGCGAGACCCAGTACTTC. It codes for CASSSLHLGLAERETQYF.